The T cell receptor beta chain under discussion was sequenced for a study of cytomegalovirus exposure and HLA in healthy donors. General observations from the study: Reported results showed that the classifier diagnosed cytomegalovirus status with high specificity and sensitivity. Clonal expansion, a later analysis showed, was greater in HLA-associated TCR beta chains than in equally common others.

The primer mix had 60 Vbeta and 13 Jbeta primers. Only in-frame clones appear in the TCRdb table, and some are missing; sequencing was by immunoSEQ multiplex PCR. Among 160,000 or so clones, approximately 81% were seen once, and the ten largest hold around 2.5%. Germline CDR1 reads LGHNA; CDR2 reads YSLEER. V lost 2 bases, J lost 0 bases, and 7 bases lay in between. This CDR3 is 15 amino acids long. Concerning this clone: Its antigen remains unidentified.

The chain couples TRBV4-3 to TRBJ2-2; tentatively, D is TRBD1 (6 bases). The clonotype was recovered from a female donor in good health and CMV-seronegative. The source material was PBMCs. As DNA, the CDR3 is TGCGCCAGCAGCCAACAGGGGTCGAACACCGGGGAGCTGTTTTTT. Translated, it gives CASSQQGSNTGELFF.